This T cell receptor beta chain was obtained from a study of T cell responses to AZD1222 COVID-19 vaccine. This clone was picked up one time. The V and J ends lost 2 bases and 2 bases, in that order; junction bases with no gene match: 7. Germline values: CDR1 KGHDR, CDR2 SFDVKD. The CDR3 is 18 residues long. Using immunoSEQ multiplex PCR, the repertoire was profiled, and TCRdb retains in-frame clones only, with some absent. This table has about 130,000 clones, approximately 90% appearing once. This chain joins TRBV24-1 and TRBJ2-3; 12 nucleotides align to TRBD1. The source was peripheral blood, collected 28 days after the second AZD1222 dose. The receptor's source is an adult who received the AZD1222 COVID-19 vaccine. The CDR3 here is CATSDSSGTGGLTDTQYF. The CDR3 DNA reads TGTGCCACCAGTGATTCGTCGGGGACAGGGGGCCTCACAGATACGCAGTATTTT.